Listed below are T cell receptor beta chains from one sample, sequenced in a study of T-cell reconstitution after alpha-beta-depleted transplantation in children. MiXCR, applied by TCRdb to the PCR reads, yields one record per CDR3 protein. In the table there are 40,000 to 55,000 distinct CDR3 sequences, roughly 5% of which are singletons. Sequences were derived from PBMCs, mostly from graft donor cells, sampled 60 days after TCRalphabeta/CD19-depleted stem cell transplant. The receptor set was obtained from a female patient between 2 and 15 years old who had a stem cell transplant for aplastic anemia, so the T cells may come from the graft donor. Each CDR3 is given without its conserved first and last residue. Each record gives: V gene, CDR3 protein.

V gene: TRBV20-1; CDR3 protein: SAPGVPYNEQF
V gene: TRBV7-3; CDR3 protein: ASSPRLAGMNEQF
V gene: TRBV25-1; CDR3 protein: ASSEGQGPHEQY
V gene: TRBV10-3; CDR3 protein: AISESTGVTGELF
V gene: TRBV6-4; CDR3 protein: ASSDGNTGELF
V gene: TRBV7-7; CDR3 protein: ASSFHRTDTQY
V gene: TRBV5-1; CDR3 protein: ASSLPTGNEQF
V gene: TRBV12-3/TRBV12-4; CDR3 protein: ASSFARYSTDTQY
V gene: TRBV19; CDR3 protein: ASSSTLNTGELF
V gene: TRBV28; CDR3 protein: ASSSFWDSSYEQY
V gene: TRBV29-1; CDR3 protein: SGGLAGGYEQY
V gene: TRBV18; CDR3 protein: ASSRGDANNEQF
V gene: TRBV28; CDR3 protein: ASSSTGGTNEKLF
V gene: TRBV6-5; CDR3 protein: ASKRKGAYEQY
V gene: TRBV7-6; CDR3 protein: ASSIPGANVLT
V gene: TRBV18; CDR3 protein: ASSSDQGFNQPQH
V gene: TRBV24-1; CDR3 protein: ATSGWDSSQETQY
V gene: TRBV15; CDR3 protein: ATSRELGGHEQY
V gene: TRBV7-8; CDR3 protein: ASSLGGHGLAKNIQY
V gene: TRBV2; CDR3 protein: ASGGRGRLNYGYT
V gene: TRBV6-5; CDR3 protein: ASSRDREGNQPQH
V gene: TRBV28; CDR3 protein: ASGLTYEQY
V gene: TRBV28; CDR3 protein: ASTTDRHEQY
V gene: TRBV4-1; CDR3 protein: ASSRQAGTGELF
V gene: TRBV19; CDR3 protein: ASSIRDRVYNEQF
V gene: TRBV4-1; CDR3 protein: ASSHDTGTVSNQPQH
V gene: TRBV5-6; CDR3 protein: ASSFYICSARDEASGNTYEQY
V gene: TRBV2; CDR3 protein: ASGDSPYNSPLH
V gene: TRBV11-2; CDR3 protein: ASSLSGGLGNEQF
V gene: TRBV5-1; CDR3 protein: ASSMVYNEQF
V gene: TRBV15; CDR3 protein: ATSRDKGGYEQF
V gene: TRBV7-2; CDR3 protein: ASSLQAGGYNEQF
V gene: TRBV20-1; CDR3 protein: SASYETYEQY
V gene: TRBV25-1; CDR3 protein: ASSQPTGALGAQH
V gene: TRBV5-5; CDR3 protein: ASSLLPGRANQPQH
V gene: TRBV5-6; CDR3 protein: ASSGQVRANTEAF
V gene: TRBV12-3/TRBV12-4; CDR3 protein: ASSSSEPDNQETQY
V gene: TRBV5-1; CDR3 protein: ASSSERVYTEAF
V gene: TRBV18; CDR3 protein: ASSPLARTSNTGELF
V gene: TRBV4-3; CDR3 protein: ASSQAQREREKLF
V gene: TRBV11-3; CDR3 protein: ASSFSTYTGELF
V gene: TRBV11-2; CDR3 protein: ASSSWSREYNEQF
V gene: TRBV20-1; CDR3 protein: GSYGTSRMDKF
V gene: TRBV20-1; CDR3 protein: SAPKQGFYGYT
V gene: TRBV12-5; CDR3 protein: ASGLSGDSPLH
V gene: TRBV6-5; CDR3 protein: ASSSWGSQETQY